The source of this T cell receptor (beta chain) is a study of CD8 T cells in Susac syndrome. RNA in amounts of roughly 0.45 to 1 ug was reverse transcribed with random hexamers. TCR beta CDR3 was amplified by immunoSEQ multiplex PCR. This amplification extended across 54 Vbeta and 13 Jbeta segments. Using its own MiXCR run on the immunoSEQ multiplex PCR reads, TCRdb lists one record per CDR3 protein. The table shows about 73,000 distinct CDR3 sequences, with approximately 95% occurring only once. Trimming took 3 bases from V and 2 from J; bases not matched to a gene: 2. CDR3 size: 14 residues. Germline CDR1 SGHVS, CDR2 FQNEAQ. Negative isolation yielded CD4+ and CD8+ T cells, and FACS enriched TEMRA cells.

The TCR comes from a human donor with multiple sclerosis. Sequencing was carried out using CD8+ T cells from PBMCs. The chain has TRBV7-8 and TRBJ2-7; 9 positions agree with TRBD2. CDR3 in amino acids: CASSFERGAYEQYF. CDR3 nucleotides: TGTGCCAGCAGCTTTGAGCGGGGGGCCTACGAGCAGTACTTC.